These T cell receptor beta chains were read from a single sample in a study of blood T cell repertoires in COVID-19. Some clones are missing from TCRdb's copy, which holds only in-frame ones; the method was immunoSEQ multiplex PCR. The sample lists 100,000 to 150,000 clones; about 86% were seen once. Material for sequencing was peripheral blood. The receptors stem from an older man with active or convalescent COVID-19. Both conserved end residues are part of each CDR3. A D gene is named only where the DNA matches it firmly. Where a row states a size, it is once, few, many or the class of an expanded clone; other rows omit it.

CDR3 DNA: TGTGCCAGCAGCAAGGGCAGCTCCTACAATGAGCAGTTCTTC
CDR3 protein: CASSKGSSYNEQFF
J gene: TRBJ2-1
D gene: -
clone size: -
V gene: TRBV21-1

CDR3 DNA: TGTGCCAGTCGGACAGGTAGCTCCTATAATTCACCCCTCCACTTT
CDR3 protein: CASRTGSSYNSPLHF
J gene: TRBJ1-6
D gene: TRBD1
clone size: -
V gene: TRBV27

CDR3 DNA: TGTGCCAGCAGTTCGGGACAGGGGGCACAATACGAGCAGTACTTC
CDR3 protein: CASSSGQGAQYEQYF
J gene: TRBJ2-7
D gene: TRBD1
clone size: few
V gene: TRBV5-4

CDR3 DNA: TGTGCCAGCAGGGGGACAGGTCCCGGGCAGCCCCAGCATTTT
CDR3 protein: CASRGTGPGQPQHF
J gene: TRBJ1-5
D gene: TRBD1
clone size: -
V gene: TRBV6-5

CDR3 DNA: TGTGCCAGCAGCGTCAATAGTGGCTACACCTTC
CDR3 protein: CASSVNSGYTF
J gene: TRBJ1-2
D gene: -
clone size: once
V gene: TRBV6-5

CDR3 DNA: TGTGCCAGCACCCAGCGGGGTTACAATGAGCAGTTCTTC
CDR3 protein: CASTQRGYNEQFF
J gene: TRBJ2-1
D gene: TRBD2
clone size: -
V gene: TRBV6-5

CDR3 DNA: TGTGCCTGGAGTGTACTTGGAGGGAAAGGCAATCAGCCCCAGCATTTT
CDR3 protein: CAWSVLGGKGNQPQHF
J gene: TRBJ1-5
D gene: -
clone size: -
V gene: TRBV30

CDR3 DNA: TGTGCCAGCAGCTGGAGGCCTAGCGGCCAGAGCACAGATACGCAGTATTTT
CDR3 protein: CASSWRPSGQSTDTQYF
J gene: TRBJ2-3
D gene: TRBD2
clone size: few
V gene: TRBV5-4

CDR3 DNA: TGTGCCAGCAGTGGCGGGTGGACTCAGACGGAAAAACTGTTTTTT
CDR3 protein: CASSGGWTQTEKLFF
J gene: TRBJ1-4
D gene: -
clone size: -
V gene: TRBV6-4

CDR3 DNA: TGTGCCACCAAACGGTCGGGAGAAAAAGGCGAAAAACTGTTTTTT
CDR3 protein: CATKRSGEKGEKLFF
J gene: TRBJ1-4
D gene: -
clone size: -
V gene: TRBV6-5

CDR3 DNA: TGTGCCAGCAGCTTGGCTAGCTACAATGAGCAGTTCTTC
CDR3 protein: CASSLASYNEQFF
J gene: TRBJ2-1
D gene: -
clone size: -
V gene: TRBV7-3

CDR3 DNA: TGTGCTAGTGCACGGGGGAACCAAGAGACCCAGTACTTC
CDR3 protein: CASARGNQETQYF
J gene: TRBJ2-5
D gene: -
clone size: -
V gene: TRBV12-5

CDR3 DNA: TGTGCCATCAGTGAAATGTGGCAGGGCAATCAGCCCCAGCATTTT
CDR3 protein: CAISEMWQGNQPQHF
J gene: TRBJ1-5
D gene: -
clone size: -
V gene: TRBV10-3

CDR3 DNA: TGTGCCAGCGGGCCAGACAGGAATAATTCACCCCTCCACTTT
CDR3 protein: CASGPDRNNSPLHF
J gene: TRBJ1-6
D gene: -
clone size: -
V gene: TRBV27

CDR3 DNA: TGTGCCAGTCCCCCCTGGGGGGTGAGACACACTGAAGCTTTCTTT
CDR3 protein: CASPPWGVRHTEAFF
J gene: TRBJ1-1
D gene: -
clone size: once
V gene: TRBV19

CDR3 DNA: TGTGCCACCACGGGGACTCCACCAGAGAATGAGCAGTTCTTC
CDR3 protein: CATTGTPPENEQFF
J gene: TRBJ2-1
D gene: -
clone size: -
V gene: TRBV6-5

CDR3 DNA: TGTGCCAGCAGCGGGACAGGGCCTAATCAGCCCCAGCATTTT
CDR3 protein: CASSGTGPNQPQHF
J gene: TRBJ1-5
D gene: TRBD1
clone size: -
V gene: TRBV11-2